One and the same sample provided the 15 T cell receptor beta chains below, sequenced in a study of blood T cell repertoires in COVID-19. Profiling relied on immunoSEQ multiplex PCR, and the TCRdb table lists in-frame clones only, not all of them. The table records 250,000 to 300,000 clones, approximately 87% of them present only once. Sequenced material: peripheral blood. The receptors come from a man aged 55-75 years who had recovered from COVID-19.

Comments on this clone: One end of the junction fails to match germline, which may point to a read error. The chain has TRBV2 and TRBJ1-4, with 10 bases identical to TRBD1. The CDR3 has 15 residues. The germline V gene encodes CDR1 SNHLY and CDR2 FYNNEI. CDR3 in amino acids: CASREDRGPNEKLFF. DNA of the CDR3: TGTGCCAGCAGGGAAGACAGGGGGCCTAATGAAAAACTGTTTTTT.

This rearrangement joins TRBV7-2 to TRBJ1-6; 7 bases are shared with TRBD1. The CDR3 sequence is 16 residues long. CDR1 is SGHTA, CDR2 FQGNSA, per germline. V gave up 5 bases and J gave up 4 bases; unmatched junction bases: 8. The CDR3 spells CASSTDRVGYNSPLHF. The CDR3 DNA is TGTGCCAGCAGCACCGACAGGGTAGGGTATAATTCACCCCTCCACTTT.

The gene calls are TRBV20-1 and TRBJ2-1; TRBD2 agrees at 7 bases. After removal of 3 bases from V and 13 bases from J, the junction contained 6 bases not matched to a gene. Germline V lookup: CDR1 DFQATT, CDR2 SNEGSKA (reference sequence). The CDR3 totals 11 residues. In DNA form, the CDR3 reads TGCAGTGCTAGCAGGGAGGGCCGACAGTTCTTC. Translating gives CSASREGRQFF.

This sequence joins TRBV28 and TRBJ1-1; 10 bases are a match to TRBD1. This CDR3 has 16 amino acids. CDR1 MDHEN and CDR2 SYDVKM come from the germline V gene. V shed 6 bases, J shed 5 bases, and the junction held 12 bases outside the gene matches. This chain's CDR3 is CASRPHRQGARTEAFF. CDR3 nucleotide sequence: TGTGCCAGCAGACCCCATCGACAGGGGGCGAGGACTGAAGCTTTCTTT. The full variable domain, in which reference TRBV28 and TRBJ1-1 provide the parts outside the CDR3, is DVKVTQSSRYLVKRTGEKVFLECVQDMDHENMFWYRQDPGLGLRLIYFSYDVKMKEKGDIPEGYSVSREKKERFSLILESASTNQTSMYLCASRPHRQGARTEAFFGQGTRLTVV.

This chain joins TRBV11-3 and TRBJ2-2; D unresolved. Germline V gene sequence: CDR1 SGHNT, CDR2 YENEEA. V shed 0 bases and J shed 5 bases, with 7 bases lying between them. This CDR3 is built from 14 residues. CDR3 nucleotide sequence: TGTGCCAGCAGCTTAGAGGGCCCTACCGGGGAGCTGTTTTTT. It translates to CASSLEGPTGELFF.

The chain carries TRBV9 and TRBJ2-2, with a weak D call TRBD2 (7 bases). V lost 0 bases and J lost 6, with 9 bases in between. The CDR3 totals 14 residues. Germline loops: CDR1 SGDLS, CDR2 YYNGEE. CDR3 DNA sequence: TGTGCCAGCAGCGTAGTCGGGGGGCCCGGGGAGCTGTTTTTT. Protein: CASSVVGGPGELFF.

The gene calls are TRBV10-2 and TRBJ1-1, with D tentatively TRBD1 (6 bases). Trimming cost V 5 bases and J 6 bases, with 10 bases left between them. The CDR3 has 12 residues. Per the germline V gene, CDR1 is WSHSY and CDR2 is SAAADI. The DNA of the CDR3 is TGCGCCAGCAGTCCTCCAGGGGCTGAAGCTTTCTTT. Translating gives CASSPPGAEAFF.

V gene TRBV28 combines with J gene TRBJ1-6; 8 bases fit TRBD1. The CDR3 runs 16 residues. Germline loops: CDR1 MDHEN, CDR2 SYDVKM. V was pared by 3 bases and J by 6 bases, with 7 bases of the junction left unmatched. Here the CDR3 reads CASSFSRGQGNSPLHF. CDR3 coding DNA: TGTGCCAGCAGTTTTTCCAGGGGGCAGGGTAATTCACCCCTCCACTTT.

The chain employs TRBV2 and TRBJ1-1; 7 positions agree with TRBD1. Germline CDR1 is SNHLY and CDR2 is FYNNEI. The V and J ends lost 6 bases and 8 bases, in that order; junction bases with no gene match: 12. The CDR3 extends over 14 amino acids. The CDR3 reads CASREQGPDGEAFF. CDR3 bases: TGTGCCAGCAGGGAACAGGGGCCGGACGGGGAAGCTTTCTTT.

This chain uses TRBV7-2 with TRBJ2-7; D may be TRBD1 (6 bases). Trimming removed 5 bases from V and 9 bases from J, with 17 bases in between. CDR3 length: 13 amino acids. Per the germline V gene, CDR1 is SGHTA and CDR2 is FQGNSA. The CDR3 nucleotides read TGTGCCAGCAGCCCGACAGCAGGGGAAGTGCAGTACTTC. The encoded protein is CASSPTAGEVQYF.

The chain links TRBV6-5 to TRBJ2-5, with D maybe TRBD2 (6 bases). CDR1 and CDR2 (germline): MNHEY, SVGAGI. The CDR3 spans 15 residues. Trimming took off 5 bases at V and 5 bases at J, with 18 bases between the two ends. CDR3 loop: CASSRTRGLLETQYF. The CDR3 DNA sequence: TGTGCCAGCAGTAGAACTAGAGGACTACTGGAGACCCAGTACTTC.

The chain has TRBV7-2 and TRBJ2-1; 11 bases map to TRBD2. CDR3 length: 17 residues. The J segment lost 6 bases and the V segment lost 5 bases, leaving 12 bases of the junction unmatched. Germline V gene sequence: CDR1 SGHTA, CDR2 FQGNSA. This chain's CDR3 is CASSRDRTSGRINEQFF. CDR3 DNA: TGTGCCAGCAGCAGGGATCGGACTAGCGGGCGGATCAATGAGCAGTTCTTC.

This chain joins TRBV24-1 and TRBJ2-1, with TRBD2 matching 15 bases. Trimming cost V 8 bases and J 7 bases; bases outside gene matches: 2. Germline V gene data show CDR1 as KGHDR and CDR2 as SFDVKD. This CDR3 has 14 amino acids. Here the CDR3 reads CATKGTSGGNEQFF. In nucleotides, the CDR3 is TGTGCCACCAAAGGGACTAGCGGGGGGAATGAGCAGTTCTTC.

The CDR3 protein is CASSAGYAEAFF. DNA of the CDR3: TGTGCCAGTAGCGCAGGGTACGCTGAAGCTTTCTTT. V and J are TRBV19 and TRBJ1-1; TRBD1 might be the D (5 bases). This CDR3 is 12 amino acids long. V gave up 6 bases and J gave up 6 bases, with 11 bases separating them. CDR1 is LNHDA and CDR2 is SQIVND in the germline V gene (reference sequence).

This clone has only a few counts. The V and J genes are TRBV6-5 and TRBJ1-1, with D perhaps matching TRBD1 (6 bases). V dropped 4 bases and J dropped 5 bases, with 11 bases sitting between them. Germline V gene data show CDR1 as MNHEY and CDR2 as SVGAGI. CDR3 length equals 13 residues. CDR3 bases: TGTGCCAGCAGTTCCAGGGGAGGGACTGAAGCTTTCTTT. This translates into CASSSRGGTEAFF.